This note documents a single TCR beta chain sequence. As yet, its antigen is unknown. Germline lookup yields CDR1 MGHDK and CDR2 SYGVNS. This CDR3 comprises 12 residues. V lost 3 bases and J lost 7, with 6 bases in between. This sample was included in a study of T cell responses to AZD1222 COVID-19 vaccine. Data came from immunoSEQ multiplex PCR; TCRdb stores just in-frame clones and leaves some out. The sample lists some 98,000 clones, about 88% seen once, with roughly 13% in the top ten. Regarding the study as a whole: Repertoires were obtained only post-peak T cell response.

The receptor was derived from an adult in good health. The input for sequencing was peripheral blood, taken on day 0 of AZD1222 vaccination. This chain uses TRBV25-1 with TRBJ1-4; no reliable D call. As DNA, the CDR3 is TGTGCCAGCAGTGAGGCGGGTGAAAAACTGTTTTTT. This encodes CASSEAGEKLFF.